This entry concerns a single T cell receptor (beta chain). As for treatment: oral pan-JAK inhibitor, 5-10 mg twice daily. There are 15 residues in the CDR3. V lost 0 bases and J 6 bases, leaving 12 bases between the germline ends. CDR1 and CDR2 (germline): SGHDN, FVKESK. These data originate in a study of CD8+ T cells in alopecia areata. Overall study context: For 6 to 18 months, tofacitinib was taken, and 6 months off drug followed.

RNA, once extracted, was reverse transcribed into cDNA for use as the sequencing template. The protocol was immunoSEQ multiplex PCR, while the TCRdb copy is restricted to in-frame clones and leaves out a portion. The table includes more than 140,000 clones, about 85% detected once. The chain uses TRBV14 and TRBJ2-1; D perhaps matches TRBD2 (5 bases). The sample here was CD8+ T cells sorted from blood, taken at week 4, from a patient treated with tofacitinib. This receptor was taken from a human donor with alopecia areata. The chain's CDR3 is CASSQEWSGLNEQFF. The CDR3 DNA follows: TGTGCCAGCAGCCAAGAATGGAGCGGACTCAATGAGCAGTTCTTC. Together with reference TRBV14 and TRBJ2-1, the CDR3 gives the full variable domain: EAGVTQFPSHSVIEKGQTVTLRCDPISGHDNLYWYRRVMGKEIKFLLHFVKESKQDESGMPNNRFLAERTGGTYSTLKVQPAELEDSGVYFCASSQEWSGLNEQFFGPGTRLTVL.